The following is a T cell receptor beta chain sequence with its context. Its antigen is unknown. The data originate from a study of Graves' ophthalmopathy and Graves' hyperthyroidism. Findings of the study overall: The majority of expanded thyroid clonotypes above 0.001 frequency also occurred in blood.

Ophthalmopathy was moderately-to-severely active, CAS at least 3, NOSPECS at least 4, lasting under 3 months. None of the included patients had other autoimmune diseases, uncontrolled infections, pregnancy or lactation, as these led to exclusion. From RNA, the CDR3 regions of TCR beta chains were amplified and sequenced. Amplification began with first-round RT-PCR using HTBI primers, then second-round multiplex PCR was performed. Using its own MiXCR run on the multiplex PCR reads, TCRdb lists one record per CDR3 protein. The sample lists roughly 400,000 distinct CDR3 sequences; approximately 20% were seen once. Sequencing was carried out using peripheral blood. The sequence was collected from a young woman with Graves' ophthalmopathy.

The CDR3 is CASSRFAGTEETQYF. The CDR3, as DNA: TGTGCCAGCAGTCGATTTGCCGGGACCGAAGAGACCCAGTACTTC. The chain uses TRBV6-2 or TRBV6-3 and TRBJ2-5; D tentatively fits TRBD1 or TRBD2 (5 bases each). Germline CDR1 is MNHEY and CDR2 is SVGEGT. The length of the CDR3 is 15 residues. Trimming pared 5 bases from V and 3 bases from J, leaving 16 bases between.